The 12 T cell receptor beta chains below all came from one sample that was sequenced in a study of blood T cell repertoires in COVID-19. TCRdb's copy holds only in-frame clones and misses some; the assay was immunoSEQ multiplex PCR. This sample has around 100,000 clones, with more than 80% found just once. The sample was peripheral blood. The source of these receptors is a woman in her sixties or seventies with COVID-19, enrolled during active disease.

This rearrangement joins TRBV10-3 to TRBJ1-1, with 7 bases aligning to TRBD1. Germline V lookup: CDR1 ENHRY, CDR2 SYGVKD. The length of the CDR3 is 13 residues. V lost 8 bases and J lost 0; bases outside the gene matches: 3. CDR3 DNA sequence: TGTGCCATCGGCAGGGGGATGAACACTGAAGCTTTCTTT. This translates into CAIGRGMNTEAFF.

The J gene is TRBJ1-4, the V gene TRBV9, with D maybe TRBD1 (5 bases). The germline V gene encodes CDR1 SGDLS and CDR2 YYNGEE. This CDR3 comprises 17 residues. The ends were cut back, 0 bases at V and 8 bases at J, with 20 bases in the middle. As DNA, the CDR3 is TGTGCCAGCAGCGTAGCTACGGGGAGGGGAGGAAACGAAAAACTGTTTTTT. Translation: CASSVATGRGGNEKLFF.

V usage is TRBV7-9 and J usage is TRBJ2-5, with 10 bases fitting TRBD2. The CDR3 is 16 residues long. After removal of 3 bases from V and 5 bases from J, the junction contained 9 bases not matched to a gene. The germline V gene encodes CDR1 SEHNR and CDR2 FQNEAQ (reference sequence). This chain's CDR3 is CASSFPELAGDETQYF. The CDR3 nucleotides are TGTGCCAGCAGCTTCCCCGAGCTAGCGGGGGATGAGACCCAGTACTTC.

This clone came up once. The rearrangement uses TRBV5-8 and TRBJ1-1; the match to TRBD1 covers 7 bases. The V gene's germline CDR1 is SGHTS and CDR2 YDEGEE. Trimming removed 5 bases from V and 9 bases from J; junction bases left unmatched: 13. The CDR3 sequence is 14 residues long. The chain's CDR3 is CASSWDSRGWKAFF. CDR3 sequence (DNA): TGTGCCAGCAGTTGGGACAGCCGAGGGTGGAAAGCTTTCTTT.

The genes are TRBV7-3 and TRBJ2-1, with TRBD2 matching 15 bases. The germline CDR1 and CDR2 sequences are SGHTA and FQGTGA. V shed 1 base, J shed 7 bases, and the junction held 5 bases outside the gene matches. This CDR3 has 17 amino acids. The CDR3 DNA follows: TGTGCCAGCAGCTTAAGGACTAGCGGGGGGGCCATGAATGAGCAGTTCTTC. Protein sequence: CASSLRTSGGAMNEQFF.

V is TRBV19 and J is TRBJ2-3; D remains unclear. CDR1 is LNHDA, CDR2 SQIVND, per germline (reference sequence). This CDR3 is 14 amino acids long. Trimming left V 1 base short and J 0 bases short, with 5 bases between. CDR3 nucleotide sequence: TGTGCCAGTAGTATAGGGGCCAGCACAGATACGCAGTATTTT. Translated, it gives CASSIGASTDTQYF.

A note on this clone: One base away lies a much larger clone, so this may be a sequencing read error. The J gene is TRBJ1-1, the V gene TRBV7-6; no definite D call. The CDR3 is made up of 13 amino acids. Trimming removed 1 base at V and 1 base at J, with 4 bases between. Germline V gene data show CDR1 as SGHVS and CDR2 as FNYEAQ. Here the CDR3 DNA reads TGTGCCAGCAGCTTAGGACAGAACACTGAAGCTTTCTTT. As protein: CASSLGQNTEAFF.

The rearrangement uses TRBV29-1 and TRBJ2-7; TRBD2 matches at 8 bases. The CDR3 covers 19 residues. Trimming at V came to 1 base and at J to 3 bases, leaving 20 bases not matched to a gene. Germline V gene sequence: CDR1 SQVTM, CDR2 ANQGSEA. The CDR3, as DNA: TGCAGCGTTGAAGTTTTCTTCGAGCCGGGACTAGGGGCCCACTACGAGCAGTACTTC. This sequence encodes CSVEVFFEPGLGAHYEQYF.

The J gene is TRBJ1-1, the V gene TRBV5-4; TRBD1 aligns across 7 bases. The V and J ends lost 4 bases and 2 bases, in that order; junction bases with no gene match: 5. The CDR3 consists of 14 residues. Germline CDR1 is SGHNT and CDR2 is YYREEE (reference sequence). The CDR3 spells CASSRGQDNTEAFF. In nucleotides, the CDR3 is TGTGCCAGCAGCCGCGGACAGGATAACACTGAAGCTTTCTTT.

The chain joins TRBV18 to TRBJ1-2; D unclear. Per germline, CDR1 KGHSH and CDR2 LQKENI. The CDR3 loop spans 15 amino acids. Trimming removed 0 bases at V and 4 bases at J, with 12 bases between. CDR3 sequence: CASSPPGRGIYGYTF. DNA for the CDR3: TGTGCCAGCTCACCACCTGGCAGAGGGATCTATGGCTACACCTTC.

This clone was seen only a few times. V gene TRBV9 combines with J gene TRBJ1-2, with D possibly being TRBD1 (5 bases). Germline lookup yields CDR1 SGDLS and CDR2 YYNGEE. This CDR3 has 16 residues. V lost 0 bases and J lost 1, with 13 bases in between. CDR3 amino acids: CASSVDLWGVNYGYTF. The CDR3 DNA sequence: TGTGCCAGCAGCGTAGACCTCTGGGGGGTTAACTATGGCTACACCTTC. The full variable domain, with the rest looked up from reference TRBV9 and TRBJ1-2, is DSGVTQTPKHLITATGQRVTLRCSPRSGDLSVYWYQQSLDQGLQFLIQYYNGEERAKGNILERFSAQQFPDLHSELNLSSLELGDSALYFCASSVDLWGVNYGYTFGSGTRLTVV.

V and J are TRBV19 and TRBJ1-1; the D gene is possibly TRBD1 (5 bases). The CDR3 spans 13 residues. Germline V gene sequence: CDR1 LNHDA, CDR2 SQIVND (reference sequence). With 7 bases removed from V and 4 bases from J, the gap between germline ends came to 13 bases. DNA of the CDR3: TGTGCCAGTACGAACAGGAGGGGCACTGAAGCTTTCTTT. This translates into CASTNRRGTEAFF. The full variable domain, with the rest looked up from reference TRBV19 and TRBJ1-1, is DGGITQSPKYLFRKEGQNVTLSCEQNLNHDAMYWYRQDPGQGLRLIYYSQIVNDFQKGDIAEGYSVSREKKESFPLTVTSAQKNPTAFYLCASTNRRGTEAFFGQGTRLTVV.